This TCR beta chain emerged from a study of CD8 T cells in ankylosing spondylitis. The V gene's germline CDR1 is SGHRS and CDR2 YFSETQ. Trimming removed 4 bases from V and 0 bases from J, with 4 bases in between. The CDR3 is 12 residues long. In its sample, this clonotype was seen many times. Its antigen is currently unknown. Library preparation for TCR beta used quantitative 5'-RACE with molecular barcodes. From the 5' RACE reads, TCRdb called clonotypes with MiXCR, one entry per CDR3 protein. The data hold approximately 340,000 distinct CDR3 sequences, with approximately 15% observed a single time. Points from the study as a whole: A CD8+ phenotype characterized the disease-linked clones, which were relatively rare in peripheral blood.

The chain carries TRBV5-1 and TRBJ1-1, with no clear D. This clonotype originated in a male donor with ankylosing spondylitis or in good health (not recorded which). Sequences were obtained from blood, either unsorted or a sorted T cell fraction (not recorded which). In DNA form, the CDR3 reads TGCGCCAGCAGCGACCTGAACACTGAAGCTTTCTTT. Amino acids: CASSDLNTEAFF.